The next 7 T cell receptor beta chains were all read from a single sample in a study of OX40 agonist ivuxolimab in advanced cancers. Receptor amplification or capture employed the immunoSEQ multiplex PCR assay. TCRdb provides this immuneACCESS table in a form limited to in-frame rearrangements. Some clones are lacking; in checked studies, under half of them reflect an unresolved V gene, and why the rest are absent is not known. In all, the sample holds about 68,000 clones, and approximately 86% of those were seen once. Jointly, the top ten make up roughly 1.9% of the sample. The specimen comprised CD4+ or CD8+ T cells sorted from blood, sampled in a trial of the OX40 agonist ivuxolimab. The receptors come from an adult with an advanced solid tumor such as melanoma, head and neck, liver or kidney cancer.

V and J are TRBV28 and TRBJ1-1, with 7 bases identical to TRBD1. The CDR3 length is 14 residues. V was pared by 5 bases and J by 1 base, with 4 bases of the junction left unmatched. Germline CDR1 reads MDHEN; CDR2 reads SYDVKM. CDR3 DNA: TGTGCCAGCAGTAGGACAGGCCCGAACACTGAAGCTTTCTTT. This encodes CASSRTGPNTEAFF. The complete variable domain, with remaining parts taken from reference TRBV28 and TRBJ1-1, reads DVKVTQSSRYLVKRTGEKVFLECVQDMDHENMFWYRQDPGLGLRLIYFSYDVKMKEKGDIPEGYSVSREKKERFSLILESASTNQTSMYLCASSRTGPNTEAFFGQGTRLTVV.

The J gene is TRBJ1-1, the V gene TRBV2; a weak D match, TRBD1 (5 bases). Trimming stripped 8 bases from V and 4 bases from J, with 17 bases between. The germline CDR1 and CDR2 sequences are SNHLY and FYNNEI. CDR3 length: 14 amino acids. The CDR3 DNA follows: TGTGCCAGCTCTCGAGGGACGGGGACCACTGAAGCTTTCTTT. This translates into CASSRGTGTTEAFF.

The chain carries TRBV6-1 and TRBJ1-2, with D possibly being TRBD1 (6 bases). This CDR3 spans 13 amino acids. Between the trimmed V and J ends, which lost 6 bases and 6 bases, there was a span of 14 bases. Germline V gene lookup returns CDR1 MNHNS and CDR2 SASEGT. As DNA, the CDR3 is TGTGCCAGCAGGACAGGCAACAAGGATGGCTACACCTTC. Translated: CASRTGNKDGYTF.

The chain employs TRBV6-6 and TRBJ1-1; unclear D gene. CDR1 is MNHNY, CDR2 SVGAGI, per germline (reference sequence). The CDR3 consists of 12 residues. Trimming removed 4 bases at V and 5 bases at J, with 8 bases between. CDR3 in amino acids: CASSSTGTEAFF. Written as DNA, the CDR3 is TGTGCCAGCAGTTCCACCGGAACTGAAGCTTTCTTT.

The chain links TRBV5-1 to TRBJ1-4; D possibly corresponds to TRBD1 (5 bases). The germline CDR1 and CDR2 sequences are SGHRS and YFSETQ. V lost 1 base, J lost 5 bases, and 9 bases lay in between. The CDR3 consists of 14 residues. The CDR3 protein is CASSLNRPNEKLFF. The CDR3 DNA reads as TGCGCCAGCAGCTTGAACAGGCCAAATGAAAAACTGTTTTTT.

The rearrangement uses TRBV2 and TRBJ2-7; a possible D gene is TRBD1 (5 bases). Per the germline V gene, CDR1 is SNHLY and CDR2 is FYNNEI. This CDR3 region has 15 residues. With 3 bases removed from V and 2 bases from J, the gap between germline ends came to 14 bases. The CDR3 region is CASSDTGQGAYEQYF. The DNA for the CDR3 is TGTGCCAGCAGTGATACCGGTCAGGGCGCCTACGAGCAGTACTTC.

The V and J genes are TRBV28 and TRBJ1-4; D is perhaps TRBD1 (5 bases). The germline V and J ends were trimmed by 4 bases and 7 bases, with 13 bases remaining between them. The CDR3 is made up of 14 amino acids. Germline values: CDR1 MDHEN, CDR2 SYDVKM. CDR3 residues: CASSSPGLGEKLFF. The CDR3 nucleotides are TGTGCCAGCAGTTCCCCAGGGTTGGGTGAAAAACTGTTTTTT. Full variable domain (missing parts from reference TRBV28 and TRBJ1-4): DVKVTQSSRYLVKRTGEKVFLECVQDMDHENMFWYRQDPGLGLRLIYFSYDVKMKEKGDIPEGYSVSREKKERFSLILESASTNQTSMYLCASSSPGLGEKLFFGSGTQLSVL.